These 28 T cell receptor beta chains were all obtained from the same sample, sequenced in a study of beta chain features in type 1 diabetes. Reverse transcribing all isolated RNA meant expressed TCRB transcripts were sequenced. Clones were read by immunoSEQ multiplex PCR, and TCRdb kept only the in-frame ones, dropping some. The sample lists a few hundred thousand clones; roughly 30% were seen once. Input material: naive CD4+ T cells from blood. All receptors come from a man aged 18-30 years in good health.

CDR3 bases: TGTGCCAGCAGTTTATTCTACAATGAGCAGTTCTTC. As protein: CASSLFYNEQFF. The chain carries TRBV6-1 and TRBJ2-1; D is uncertain. Germline V gives CDR1 MNHNS, CDR2 SASEGT. This CDR3 is 12 amino acids long. V lost 5 bases, J lost 3 bases, and 5 bases lay in between.

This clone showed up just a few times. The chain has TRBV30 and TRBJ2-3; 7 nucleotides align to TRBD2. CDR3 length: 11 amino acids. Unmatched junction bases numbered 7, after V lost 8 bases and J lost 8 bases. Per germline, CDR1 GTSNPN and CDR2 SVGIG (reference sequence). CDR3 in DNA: TGTGCCGGGACTACCGGGGGTACGCAGTATTTT. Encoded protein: CAGTTGGTQYF.

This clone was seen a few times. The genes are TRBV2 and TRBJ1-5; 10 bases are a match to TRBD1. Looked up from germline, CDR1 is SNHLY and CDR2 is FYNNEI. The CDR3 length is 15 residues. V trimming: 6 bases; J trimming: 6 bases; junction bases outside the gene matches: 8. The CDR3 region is CASRVRDRGSQPQHF. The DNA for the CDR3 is TGTGCCAGCAGGGTCCGGGACAGGGGCTCTCAGCCCCAGCATTTT.

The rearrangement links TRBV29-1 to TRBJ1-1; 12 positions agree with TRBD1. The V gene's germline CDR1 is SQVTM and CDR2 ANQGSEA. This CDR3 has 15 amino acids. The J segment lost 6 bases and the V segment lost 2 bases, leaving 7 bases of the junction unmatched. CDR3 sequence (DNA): TGCAGCGTTGAAAAGCGGGACAGGGGGCAACCTGAAGCTTTCTTT. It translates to CSVEKRDRGQPEAFF.

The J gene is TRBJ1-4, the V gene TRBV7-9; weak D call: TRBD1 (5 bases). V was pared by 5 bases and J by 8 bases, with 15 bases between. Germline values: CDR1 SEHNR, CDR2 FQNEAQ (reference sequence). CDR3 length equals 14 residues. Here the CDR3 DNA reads TGTGCCAGCAGCCAGGGACGGGCATGGGAAAAACTGTTTTTT. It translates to CASSQGRAWEKLFF.

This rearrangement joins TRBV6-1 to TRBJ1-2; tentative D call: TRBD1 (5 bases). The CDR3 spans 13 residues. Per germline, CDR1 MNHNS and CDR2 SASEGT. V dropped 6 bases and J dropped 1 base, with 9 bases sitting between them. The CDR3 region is CASRGTVNYGYTF. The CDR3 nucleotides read TGTGCCAGCAGGGGGACGGTTAACTATGGCTACACCTTC.

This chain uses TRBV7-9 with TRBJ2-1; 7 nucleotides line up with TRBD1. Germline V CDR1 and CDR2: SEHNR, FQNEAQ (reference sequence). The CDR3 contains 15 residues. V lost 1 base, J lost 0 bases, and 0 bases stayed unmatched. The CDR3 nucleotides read TGTGCCAGCAGCTTAGACAGGGGCTCCTACAATGAGCAGTTCTTC. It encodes CASSLDRGSYNEQFF.

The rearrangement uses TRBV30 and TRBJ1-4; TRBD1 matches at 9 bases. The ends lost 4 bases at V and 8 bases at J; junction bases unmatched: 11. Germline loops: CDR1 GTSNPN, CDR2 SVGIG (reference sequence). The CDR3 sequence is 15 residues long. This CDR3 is CAWTAGTGRREKLFF. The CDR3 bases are TGTGCCTGGACAGCCGGGACAGGGCGGCGGGAAAAACTGTTTTTT. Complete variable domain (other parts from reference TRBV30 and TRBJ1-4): SQTIHQWPATLVQPVGSPLSLECTVEGTSNPNLYWYRQAAGRGLQLLFYSVGIGQISSEVPQNLSASRPQDRQFILSSKKLLLSDSGFYLCAWTAGTGRREKLFFGSGTQLSVL.

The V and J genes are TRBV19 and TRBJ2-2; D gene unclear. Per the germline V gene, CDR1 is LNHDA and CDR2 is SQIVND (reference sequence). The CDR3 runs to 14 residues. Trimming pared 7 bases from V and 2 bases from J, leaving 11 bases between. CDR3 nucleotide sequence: TGTGCCAGTACCCCCTGGAGTAACACCGGGGAGCTGTTTTTT. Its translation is CASTPWSNTGELFF. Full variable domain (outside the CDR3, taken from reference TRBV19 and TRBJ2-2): DGGITQSPKYLFRKEGQNVTLSCEQNLNHDAMYWYRQDPGQGLRLIYYSQIVNDFQKGDIAEGYSVSREKKESFPLTVTSAQKNPTAFYLCASTPWSNTGELFFGEGSRLTVL.

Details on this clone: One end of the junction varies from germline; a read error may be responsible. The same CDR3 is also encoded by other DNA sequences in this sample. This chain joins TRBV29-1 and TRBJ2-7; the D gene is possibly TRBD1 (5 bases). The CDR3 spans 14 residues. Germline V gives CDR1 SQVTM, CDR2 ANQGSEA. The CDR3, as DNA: TGCAGCGTGACAGCCCGGTTGGGCTCCTATGAGCAGTACTTC. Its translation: CSVTARLGSYEQYF.

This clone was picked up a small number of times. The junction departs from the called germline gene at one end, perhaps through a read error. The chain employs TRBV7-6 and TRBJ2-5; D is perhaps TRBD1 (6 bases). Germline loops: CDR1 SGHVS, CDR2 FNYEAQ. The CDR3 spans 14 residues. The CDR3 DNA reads TGTGCCAGCAGCCCAGAACCAGGGGACCGTCTTTCGGACTTC. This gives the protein CASSPEPGDRLSDF. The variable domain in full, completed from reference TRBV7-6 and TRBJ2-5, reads GAGVSQSPRYKVTKRGQDVALRCDPISGHVSLYWYRQALGQGPEFLTYFNYEAQQDKSGLPNDRFSAERPEGSISTLTIQRTEQRDSAMYRCASSPEPGDRLSDFGPGTRLLVL.

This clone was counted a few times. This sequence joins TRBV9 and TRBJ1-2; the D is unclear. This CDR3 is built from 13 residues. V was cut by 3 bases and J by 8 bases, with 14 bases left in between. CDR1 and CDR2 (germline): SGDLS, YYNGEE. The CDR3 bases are TGTGCCAGCAGCGAGAGCCGATTCGGGGGCTACACCTTC. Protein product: CASSESRFGGYTF.

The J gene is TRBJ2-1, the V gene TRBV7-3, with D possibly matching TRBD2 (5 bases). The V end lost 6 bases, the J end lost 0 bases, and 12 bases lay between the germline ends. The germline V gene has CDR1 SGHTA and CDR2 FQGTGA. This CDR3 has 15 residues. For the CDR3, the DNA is TGTGCCAGCAGTCCGGCTGGGAGCTCCTACAATGAGCAGTTCTTC. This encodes CASSPAGSSYNEQFF.

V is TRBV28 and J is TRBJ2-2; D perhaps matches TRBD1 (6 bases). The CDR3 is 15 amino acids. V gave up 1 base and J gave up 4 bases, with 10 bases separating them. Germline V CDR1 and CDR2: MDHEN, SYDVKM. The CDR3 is CASSLSPGVTGELFF. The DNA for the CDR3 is TGTGCCAGCAGTTTATCCCCAGGGGTCACCGGGGAGCTGTTTTTT.

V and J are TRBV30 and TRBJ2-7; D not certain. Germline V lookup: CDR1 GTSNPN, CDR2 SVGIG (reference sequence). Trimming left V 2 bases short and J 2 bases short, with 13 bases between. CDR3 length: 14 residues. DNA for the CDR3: TGTGCCTGGAGTCAAGGTTTTCCACCCTACGAGCAGTACTTC. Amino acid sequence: CAWSQGFPPYEQYF. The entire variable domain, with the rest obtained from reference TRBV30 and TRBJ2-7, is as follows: SQTIHQWPATLVQPVGSPLSLECTVEGTSNPNLYWYRQAAGRGLQLLFYSVGIGQISSEVPQNLSASRPQDRQFILSSKKLLLSDSGFYLCAWSQGFPPYEQYFGPGTRLTVT.

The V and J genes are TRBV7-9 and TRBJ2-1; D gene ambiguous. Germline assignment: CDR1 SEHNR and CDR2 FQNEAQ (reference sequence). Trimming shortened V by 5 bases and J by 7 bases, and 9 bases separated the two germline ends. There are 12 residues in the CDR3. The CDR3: CASSPFGNEQFF. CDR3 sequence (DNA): TGTGCCAGCAGCCCCTTCGGGAATGAGCAGTTCTTC.

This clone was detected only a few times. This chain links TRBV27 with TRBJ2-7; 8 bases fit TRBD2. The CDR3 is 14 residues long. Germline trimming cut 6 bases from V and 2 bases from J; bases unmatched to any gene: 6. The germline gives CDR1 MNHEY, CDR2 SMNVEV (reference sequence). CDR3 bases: TGTGCCAGCAGGGAGCGGGAGAGGCCCTACGAGCAGTACTTC. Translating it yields CASRERERPYEQYF.

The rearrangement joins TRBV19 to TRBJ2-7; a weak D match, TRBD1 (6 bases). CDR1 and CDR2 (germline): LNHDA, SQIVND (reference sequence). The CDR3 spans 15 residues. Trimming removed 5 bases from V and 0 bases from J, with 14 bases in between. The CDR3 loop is CASSLGHSGSYEQYF. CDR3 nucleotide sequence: TGTGCCAGTAGTCTGGGACACTCAGGCTCCTACGAGCAGTACTTC. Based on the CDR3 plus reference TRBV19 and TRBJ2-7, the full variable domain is DGGITQSPKYLFRKEGQNVTLSCEQNLNHDAMYWYRQDPGQGLRLIYYSQIVNDFQKGDIAEGYSVSREKKESFPLTVTSAQKNPTAFYLCASSLGHSGSYEQYFGPGTRLTVT.

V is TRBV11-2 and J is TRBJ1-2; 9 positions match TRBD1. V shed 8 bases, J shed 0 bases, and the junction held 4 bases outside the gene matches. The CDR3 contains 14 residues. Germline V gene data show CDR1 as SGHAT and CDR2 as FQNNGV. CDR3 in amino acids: CASGDRGTNYGYTF. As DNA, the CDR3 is TGTGCCAGCGGCGACAGGGGGACTAACTATGGCTACACCTTC.

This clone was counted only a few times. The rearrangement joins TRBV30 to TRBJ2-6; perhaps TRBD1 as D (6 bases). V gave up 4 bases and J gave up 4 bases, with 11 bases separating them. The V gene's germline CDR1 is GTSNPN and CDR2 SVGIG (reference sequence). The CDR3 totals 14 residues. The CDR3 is CAWIRGPGANVLTF. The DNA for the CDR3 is TGTGCCTGGATCAGGGGTCCAGGGGCCAACGTCCTGACTTTC.

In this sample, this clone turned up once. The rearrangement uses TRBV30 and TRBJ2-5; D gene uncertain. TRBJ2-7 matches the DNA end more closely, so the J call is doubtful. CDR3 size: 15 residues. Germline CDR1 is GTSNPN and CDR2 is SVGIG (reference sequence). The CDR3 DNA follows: TGTGCCTGGAGTGTACCCGTCGGGCCTAAATACGAGCAGTACTTC. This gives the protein CAWSVPVGPKYEQYF.

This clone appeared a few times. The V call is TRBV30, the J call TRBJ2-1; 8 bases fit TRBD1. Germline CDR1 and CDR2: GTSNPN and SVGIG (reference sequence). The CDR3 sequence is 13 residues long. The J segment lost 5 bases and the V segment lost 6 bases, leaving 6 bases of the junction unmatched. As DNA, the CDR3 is TGTGCCTGTAACCGGGACAGGCACAATGAGCAGTTCTTC. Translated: CACNRDRHNEQFF.

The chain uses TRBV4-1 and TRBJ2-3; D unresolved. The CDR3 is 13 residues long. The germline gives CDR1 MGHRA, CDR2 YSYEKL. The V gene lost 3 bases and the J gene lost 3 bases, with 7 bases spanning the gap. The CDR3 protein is CASSHGPTDTQYF. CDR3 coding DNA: TGCGCCAGCAGCCATGGACCTACAGATACGCAGTATTTT.

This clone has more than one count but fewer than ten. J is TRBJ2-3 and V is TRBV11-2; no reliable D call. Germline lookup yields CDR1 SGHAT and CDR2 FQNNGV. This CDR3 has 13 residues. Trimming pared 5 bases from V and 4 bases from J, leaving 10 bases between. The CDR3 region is CASSPRPSDTQYF. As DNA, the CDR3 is TGTGCCAGCAGCCCCCGTCCGTCAGATACGCAGTATTTT.

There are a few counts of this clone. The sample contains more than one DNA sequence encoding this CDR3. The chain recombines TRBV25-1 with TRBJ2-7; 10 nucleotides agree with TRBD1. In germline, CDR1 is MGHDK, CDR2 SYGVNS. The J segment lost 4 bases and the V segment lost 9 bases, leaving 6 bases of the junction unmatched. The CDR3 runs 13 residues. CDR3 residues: CASRTGGSYEQYF. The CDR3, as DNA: TGTGCCAGTCGGACAGGGGGATCTTACGAGCAGTACTTC.

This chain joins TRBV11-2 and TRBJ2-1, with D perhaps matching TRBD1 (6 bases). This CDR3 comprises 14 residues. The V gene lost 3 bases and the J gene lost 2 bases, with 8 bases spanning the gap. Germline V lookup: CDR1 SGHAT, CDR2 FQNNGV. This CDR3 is CASSFGQPYNEQFF. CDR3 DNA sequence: TGTGCCAGCAGCTTCGGACAGCCCTACAATGAGCAGTTCTTC.

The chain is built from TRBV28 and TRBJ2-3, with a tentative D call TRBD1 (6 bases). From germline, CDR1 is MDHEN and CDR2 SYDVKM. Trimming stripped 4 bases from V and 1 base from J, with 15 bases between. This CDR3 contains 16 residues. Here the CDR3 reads CASSSALRGGTDTQYF. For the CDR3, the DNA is TGTGCCAGCAGTTCGGCCCTCAGGGGAGGCACAGATACGCAGTATTTT.

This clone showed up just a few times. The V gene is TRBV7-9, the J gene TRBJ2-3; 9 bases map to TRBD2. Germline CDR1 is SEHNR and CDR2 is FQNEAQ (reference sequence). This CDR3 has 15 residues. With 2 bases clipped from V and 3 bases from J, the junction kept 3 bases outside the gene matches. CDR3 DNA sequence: TGTGCCAGCAGCTTATTAGCGGGAGATACAGATACGCAGTATTTT. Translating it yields CASSLLAGDTDTQYF.